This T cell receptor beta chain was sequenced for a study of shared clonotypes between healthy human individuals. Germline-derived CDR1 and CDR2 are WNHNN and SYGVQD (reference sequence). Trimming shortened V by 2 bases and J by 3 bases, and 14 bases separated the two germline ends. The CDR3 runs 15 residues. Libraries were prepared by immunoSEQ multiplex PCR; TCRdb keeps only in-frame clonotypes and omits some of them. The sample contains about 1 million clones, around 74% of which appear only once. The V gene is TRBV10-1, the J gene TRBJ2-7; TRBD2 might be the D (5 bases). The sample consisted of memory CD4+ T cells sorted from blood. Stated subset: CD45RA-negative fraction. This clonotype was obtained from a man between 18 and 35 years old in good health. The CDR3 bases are TGCGCCAGCAGTGAGAACCGGGGTAACGTCTACGAGCAGTACTTC. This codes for CASSENRGNVYEQYF.